This TCR beta chain was captured in a study of T-cell memory formation after mild COVID-19. About the research overall: TCR clusters were largely donor specific.

Constant-segment primers were used for 5'RACE, and the resulting TCR alpha and TCR beta cDNA libraries carried sample barcodes and UMIs. TCRdb passed the 5' RACE reads through MiXCR, listing each CDR3 protein once. Of nearly 250,000 distinct CDR3 sequences in the sample, approximately 15% are singletons; the top ten hold more than 2%. This TCR was sampled from an adult woman who had mild COVID-19 (a few samples of this study predate the infection). Cell type and time point are not known. The sample comprised PBMCs or a T cell subset sorted from them (not recorded which).

The CDR3 DNA is TGTGCCACCAGCAGAGATTCTATTGGGGCAGATACGCAGTATTTT. Translated, it gives CATSRDSIGADTQYF. This chain uses TRBV15 with TRBJ2-3; D remains ambiguous. The V and J ends lost 0 bases and 4 bases respectively, with 11 bases between them. Germline-derived CDR1 and CDR2 are LNHNV and YYDKDF (reference sequence). This CDR3 comprises 15 residues. The full variable domain, with the rest looked up from reference TRBV15 and TRBJ2-3, is DAMVIQNPRYQVTQFGKPVTLSCSQTLNHNVMYWYQQKSSQAPKLLFHYYDKDFNNEADTPDNFQSRRPNTSFCFLDIRSPGLGDTAMYLCATSRDSIGADTQYFGPGTRLTVL.